The following is a T cell receptor (beta chain) sequence with its context. This sample stems from a study of blood T cell repertoires in COVID-19. Background on the study: Nucleic acid was either cDNA or gDNA, and it came from T cells, B-cell-depleted T cells, or PBMCs.

Ages ranged from roughly 18 to 100 years, with residence in 24 US areas. Sequencing was performed with immunoSEQ multiplex PCR; in TCRdb, only in-frame clones are kept and a portion is missing. The data show just over 300,000 clones, with 85% to 90% seen just once and 4% to 5% held by the top ten. Sequenced input: PBMCs or T cells enriched from blood (not recorded which). This sequence was found in a man aged 25-45 years who had recovered from COVID-19.

CDR3: CASSKRTGWVNSPLHF. For the CDR3, the DNA is TGTGCCAGCAGCAAAAGGACAGGGTGGGTTAATTCACCCCTCCACTTT. This rearrangement joins TRBV3-1 (or the pseudogene TRBV3-2) to TRBJ1-6, with TRBD1 matching 8 bases. Germline V gene sequence: CDR1 LGHDT, CDR2 YNNKEL (reference sequence). The ends lost 5 bases at V and 6 bases at J; junction bases unmatched: 9. The CDR3 is 16 residues long.